This is a list of T cell receptor beta chains from one sample in a study of cytomegalovirus exposure and HLA in healthy donors. TCRdb keeps only in-frame clones here, not all; method: immunoSEQ multiplex PCR. The data show roughly 280,000 clones, 70% to 90% seen once. Sequencing was carried out using PBMCs. Every receptor here comes from a woman under 30 in good health and CMV-seronegative. The CDR3 runs from the conserved cysteine through the conserved F or W.

v_call cdr3_aa
TRBV30 CAWTTGSGGRGGYTF
TRBV4-1 CASSQVVGGDQPQHF
TRBV5-6 CASSLEGTGYGYTF
TRBV4-3 CASSQEASFSYEQYF
TRBV4-3 CASSQDDRDRGDEQYF
TRBV5-1 CASSLARGRGYGNEKLFF
TRBV11-3 CASSYRLADTQYF
TRBV5-1 CASSLRVAGTYNEQFF
TRBV5-6 CASSLDRTLTDTQYF
TRBV2 CARHRDRGSPLHF
TRBV30 CACQNTGELFF
TRBV5-1 CASSSGQGYEQYF
TRBV5-1 CASSPSSGRASEQYF
TRBV28 CASRTGLPPYGYTF
TRBV28 CASSQGEDSPLHF
TRBV5-4 CASSLGGTALYEQYF
TRBV19 CASRNYITEAFF
TRBV13 CASSYHRGSGEQYF
TRBV19 CASSTYGLAGLYEQYF
TRBV6-5 CASSWGAGGSETQYF
TRBV6-5 CASSHEFSGNTIYF
TRBV7-2 CASSLDVQGGRETQYF
TRBV19 CASSSPGGNEKLFF
TRBV6-5 CASRDSPWSYQHF
TRBV2 CASRQGALHAEAFF
TRBV18 CASSLTRGNTIYF
TRBV6-5 CASKKGFTNEKLFF
TRBV2 CASLFGNTEAFF
TRBV25-1 CASRTGTENTEAFF
TRBV30 CAWFSGGEETQYF
TRBV11-3 CASSVGQYNSPLHF
TRBV6-6 CASSYGRGNQPQHF
TRBV7-8 CASSPHRTGANNEQFF
TRBV19 CASSTLNPTGGTEAFF
TRBV29-1 CSVAPSGRNDEQYF
TRBV27 CASSFLRGGGTYNEQFF
TRBV19 CASSITGMKGEQYF
TRBV5-1 CASSPLAANTGELFF
TRBV16 CASSQTVAADTQYF
TRBV9 CASSVESWLGKRRIGGEKLFF
TRBV7-8 CASSLGQEKQWGNQPQHF
TRBV27 CASSHSGRAYNEQFF
TRBV18 CASSPGQATNEKLFF
TRBV6-1 CAIRQGVNTEAFF
TRBV14 CASSLETGGYYEQYF